This is a list of T cell receptor beta chains from one sample in a study of cytomegalovirus exposure and HLA in healthy donors. The table came from immunoSEQ multiplex PCR; TCRdb's copy has only in-frame clones and leaves some out. Here the sample spans 75,000 to 90,000 clones, over 65% being singletons. Input material: PBMCs. These receptors all come from a man aged 40-55 years in good health and CMV-seronegative. The CDR3 runs from the conserved cysteine through the conserved F or W. Fields, in order: J gene, V gene, CDR3 protein.

TRBJ2-1	TRBV6-6	CASSPLGQFNEQFF
TRBJ1-1	TRBV15	CATSRGLSSGNTEAFF
TRBJ2-1	TRBV5-4	CASTYWTAGAGNEQFF
TRBJ2-3	TRBV4-3	CASSRSSGGFSNTDTQYF
TRBJ2-1	TRBV27	CASRFRTSGVYNEQFF
TRBJ1-5	TRBV7-2	CASSLYVRNQPQHF
TRBJ2-2	TRBV4-3	CASSHDTSAGELFF
TRBJ1-1	TRBV7-9	CASSATTGINTEAFF
TRBJ2-1	TRBV7-3	CASSLSGRGREGTYNEQFF
TRBJ2-5	TRBV7-6	CASSSRDSQETQYF
TRBJ1-2	TRBV21-1	CASSLTVLTGRRRKARGYGYTF
TRBJ1-1	TRBV10-3	CAARGNTEAFF
TRBJ1-3	TRBV4-1	CASSPQTGVGNTIYF
TRBJ1-2	TRBV29-1	CSASGTAEGNGYTF
TRBJ2-7	TRBV13	CASSSRRGSYEQYF
TRBJ1-4	TRBV28	CASRGTGYSTNEKLFF
TRBJ2-1	TRBV6-1	CASSEGQREIFF
TRBJ1-5	TRBV25-1	CASSEIMAVQPQHF
TRBJ2-7	TRBV7-9	CASSSGGQSYEQYF
TRBJ2-7	TRBV11-2	CASSLVGTGIYEQYF
TRBJ1-1	TRBV6-1	CASSDRADRANTEAFF
TRBJ2-7	TRBV28	CASSLSATSGILSYEQYF
TRBJ2-5	TRBV9	CASSVGSGTSGRMGQETQYF
TRBJ2-1	TRBV4-2	CASSLLAGEVYNEQFF
TRBJ1-1	TRBV5-6	CASSLLTWGGERNTEAFF
TRBJ2-3	TRBV29-1	CSVEIRDRGRDTQYF
TRBJ2-1	TRBV1	CTSSQETSGFPHNEQFF
TRBJ2-7	TRBV30	CAWGSGRVKTYEQYF
TRBJ1-2	TRBV27	CASSLDGTGSYGYTF
TRBJ1-5	TRBV28	CASRVRLPNQPQHF
TRBJ2-7	TRBV10-1	CASSNKQGAWMREQYF
TRBJ2-1	TRBV7-9	CASSARLASDEQFF
TRBJ2-7	TRBV27	CASKGEGRSEQYF
TRBJ2-3	TRBV9	CASSVVGGGTDTQYF
TRBJ1-5	TRBV28	CASSRRTGTNQPQHF
TRBJ2-5	TRBV5-1	CASSFSAGEAETQYF
TRBJ2-3	TRBV5-6	CASSLGGSTDTQYF
TRBJ2-7	TRBV5-8	CASSLRLASYEQYF
TRBJ2-7	TRBV28	CASNRAGAYEQYF
TRBJ2-3	TRBV28	CASSFATRVADTDTQYF
TRBJ1-1	TRBV30	CAWSVLDRMNTEAFF
TRBJ2-7	TRBV25-1	CASSSPGSGFSYEQYF
TRBJ2-3	TRBV13	CASSLGRDSSTDTQYF
TRBJ1-5	TRBV15	CATSLRKTGEPQHF
TRBJ2-7	TRBV4-3	CASSQDTSGSSYEQYF
TRBJ2-7	TRBV7-2	CASSTHRGDYYEQYF
TRBJ2-2	TRBV21-1	CASSKEGSGRARNTGELFF
TRBJ2-7	TRBV18	CASSPPGLAEVSGEQYF
TRBJ2-3	TRBV28	CASSLTSGRALTDTQYF
TRBJ2-7	TRBV7-2	CASSLVRNPGYEQYF
TRBJ2-7	TRBV19	CASSIAYSYEQYF
TRBJ1-2	TRBV28	CASSFGTGNCGYTF
TRBJ1-1	TRBV30	CAWLSAVRLNTEAFF
TRBJ2-1	TRBV19	CASKDQGVGNEQFF